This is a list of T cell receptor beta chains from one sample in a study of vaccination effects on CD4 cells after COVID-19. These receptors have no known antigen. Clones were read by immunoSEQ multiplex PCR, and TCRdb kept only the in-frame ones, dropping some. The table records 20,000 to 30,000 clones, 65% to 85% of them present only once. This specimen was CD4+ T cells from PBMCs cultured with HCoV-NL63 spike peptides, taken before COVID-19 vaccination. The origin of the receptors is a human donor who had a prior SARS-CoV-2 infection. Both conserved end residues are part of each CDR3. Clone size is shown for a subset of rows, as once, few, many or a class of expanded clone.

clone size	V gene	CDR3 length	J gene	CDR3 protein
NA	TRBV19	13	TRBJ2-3	CASKVSSTDTQYF
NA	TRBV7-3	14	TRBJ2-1	CASSLLGEYNEQFF
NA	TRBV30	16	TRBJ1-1	CAWRVGSLRQNTEAFF
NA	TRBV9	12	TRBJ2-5	CASSAGEETQYF
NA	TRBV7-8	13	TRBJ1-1	CASSTRTGTEAFF
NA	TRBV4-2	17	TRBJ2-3	CASSQEEGGAPWDTQYF
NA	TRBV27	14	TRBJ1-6	CASSNPTSYEPLHF
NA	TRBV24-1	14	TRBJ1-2	CATSDSRDNYGYTF
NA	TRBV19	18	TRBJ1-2	CASSIVGPTRSLNYGYTF
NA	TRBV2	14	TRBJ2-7	CATQRGQESGEQYF
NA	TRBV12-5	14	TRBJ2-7	CASKRQGSFYEQYF
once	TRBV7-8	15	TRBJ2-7	CASSLSVTGAREQYF
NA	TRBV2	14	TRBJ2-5	CASSHRTDQETQYF
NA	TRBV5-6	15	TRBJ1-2	CASSPLGQLIYGYTF
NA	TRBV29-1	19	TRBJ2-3	CSPFQATSGARRYWDTQYF
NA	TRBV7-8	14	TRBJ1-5	CASSFNRNNQPQHF
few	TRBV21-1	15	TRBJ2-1	CASSNLRQGYNEQFF
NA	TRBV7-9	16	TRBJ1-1	CASSLGRTEANTEAFF
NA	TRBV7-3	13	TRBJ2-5	CASSLNGEETQYF
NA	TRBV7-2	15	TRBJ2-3	CASSPWTPLKNTQYF
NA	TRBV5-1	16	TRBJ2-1	CASSPARTSGIAEQFF
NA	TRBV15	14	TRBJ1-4	CATSKARTDEKLFF
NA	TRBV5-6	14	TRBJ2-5	CASSLAGGLETQYF
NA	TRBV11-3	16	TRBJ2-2	CASSAGDYPNTGELFF
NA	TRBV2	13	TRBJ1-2	CASRDTSNYGYTF
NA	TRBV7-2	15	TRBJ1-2	CASSYNRVLNYGYTF